Detailed here is one T cell receptor beta chain. Its target is not known. From the RT-PCR reads, TCRdb called clonotypes with MiXCR, one entry per CDR3 protein. The sample yields about 520,000 distinct CDR3 sequences, about 25% seen once. Germline loops: CDR1 SSHAT, CDR2 FNYEAQ (reference sequence). The CDR3 is 15 amino acids. V dropped 2 bases and J dropped 5; count of bases not matched to a gene: 6. This record belongs to a study of response to subunit inactivated influenza vaccine. Study-wide points: Every seasonal influenza vaccination brings in few new T cells, the authors suggested.

The sequences come from CD4+ T cells sorted from PBMCs, collected less than 6 days after vaccination. The chain uses TRBV7-7 and TRBJ2-5; 9 bases line up with TRBD1. This TCR came from a man in his forties or fifties who received an inactivated influenza vaccine. The CDR3 bases are TGTGCCAGCAGCTTAAGGGACAGGGCTTTCGAGACCCAGTACTTC. Amino acids: CASSLRDRAFETQYF.